This is a list of T cell receptor beta chains from one sample in a study of control samples from healthy donors and cancer patients. Assay used: immunoSEQ multiplex PCR; TCRdb lists only in-frame clones, some missing. The sample carries 99,000 or so clones, roughly four fifths recorded once. The sequencing input was blood. Receptors were obtained from a man aged 55 to 70 in good health. Both conserved end residues are part of each CDR3. Each record gives: J gene, D gene, clone size, V gene, CDR3 DNA, CDR3 protein. D genes are given only for firm matches. Size tells how often a clone was seen (once, few, many) or the class of an expanded clone, and some rows leave it out.

>TRBJ2-5|-|-|TRBV30
TGTGCCTGGAGTGTATTAACACGGGCGCGGGGTCTGTGGACCCAGTACTTC
CAWSVLTRARGLWTQYF
>TRBJ2-7|-|once|TRBV27
TGTGCCAGCAGTTTATCCAGGGGTAGGCACGAGCAGTACTTC
CASSLSRGRHEQYF
>TRBJ2-7|-|few|TRBV30
TGTGCCTGGAGTGTAAGGAACGAGCAGTACTTC
CAWSVRNEQYF
>TRBJ2-5|TRBD1|-|TRBV7-6
TGTGCCAGCAGCCCCGAGGGGGCCTCACAAGAGACCCAGTACTTC
CASSPEGASQETQYF
>TRBJ2-7|-|-|TRBV3-1/TRBV3-2
TGTGCCAGCAGCCCGTCGGAGGGGGCGGTATACGAGCAGTACTTC
CASSPSEGAVYEQYF
>TRBJ1-1|-|-|TRBV30
TGTGCCTGGACCAGCCCGGGCATCAACACTGAAGCTTTCTTT
CAWTSPGINTEAFF
>TRBJ2-1|TRBD2|-|TRBV6-4
TGTGCCAGCAGTGACGGGTGGGAGGGCGGTAATGAGCAGTTCTTC
CASSDGWEGGNEQFF
>TRBJ2-3|-|-|TRBV6-5
TGTGCCAGCAGACCGTGGCGGGCATACACAGATACGCAGTATTTT
CASRPWRAYTDTQYF
>TRBJ2-7|TRBD1|-|TRBV29-1
TGCAGCGTTGGAGACAGGGGGTACGAGCAGTACTTC
CSVGDRGYEQYF
>TRBJ1-3|-|-|TRBV6-1
TGTGCCAGCAGTGGTAGGGGCGGGGGCAGGCTTACTGGAAACACCATATATTTT
CASSGRGGGRLTGNTIYF
>TRBJ1-2|TRBD1|-|TRBV10-3
TGTGCCATCAGTGACCCCCCGACAGGGGGCTATGGCTACACCTTC
CAISDPPTGGYGYTF
>TRBJ1-4|-|-|TRBV11-2
TGTGCCAGCAGCCCACAGGGAGGGTATGAAAAACTGTTTTTT
CASSPQGGYEKLFF
>TRBJ2-5|-|-|TRBV12-3/TRBV12-4
TGTGCCAGCAGTGAAAACAGGGAGAACCAGTACTTC
CASSENRENQYF
>TRBJ2-7|TRBD1|once|TRBV7-2
TGTGCCAGCAGCTTGGGACAGCTCGGCTCCTACGAGCAGTACTTC
CASSLGQLGSYEQYF
>TRBJ2-7|TRBD2|-|TRBV7-9
TGTGCCAGCAGCTCCGAACCGGGGAGAGGGACTAGCGGGTACTACGAGCAGTACTTC
CASSSEPGRGTSGYYEQYF
>TRBJ2-5|TRBD1|-|TRBV29-1
TGCAGCGTTGGGTCAGGGGGCCAAGAGACCCAGTACTTC
CSVGSGGQETQYF
>TRBJ2-1|TRBD2|-|TRBV27
TGTGCCAGCAGTTATGGCGCTAGCGGGAATGAGCAGTTCTTC
CASSYGASGNEQFF
>TRBJ1-1|-|-|TRBV7-2
TGTGCCAGCAGCTTATATAGGGCTGGGGTGAACACTGAAGCTTTCTTT
CASSLYRAGVNTEAFF
>TRBJ1-5|TRBD1|-|TRBV7-9
TGTGCCAGCAGCTTATATTCGGGCGGGACAGGGGGAGGCAATCAGCCCCAGCATTTT
CASSLYSGGTGGGNQPQHF
>TRBJ2-7|-|-|TRBV5-1
TGCGCCAGCAGCCTCGTTGGGGACCACGAGCAGTACTTC
CASSLVGDHEQYF
>TRBJ2-6|-|-|TRBV5-1
TGCGCCAGCAGTCAGAGACAGTTCTCTGGGGCCAACGTCCTGACTTTC
CASSQRQFSGANVLTF
>TRBJ2-5|TRBD2|-|TRBV2
TGTGCCAGCAGCGCCTACCCAGCGGGGGGGCCGGAGACCCAGTACTTC
CASSAYPAGGPETQYF
>TRBJ2-5|-|-|TRBV9
TGTGCCAGCGGCTCAGGGGAATTGGGGGAGACCCAGTACTTC
CASGSGELGETQYF
>TRBJ2-1|-|-|TRBV10-3
TGTGCCATCAGTGATAGAGGGGTTCGGAATGAGCAGTTCTTC
CAISDRGVRNEQFF
>TRBJ2-5|TRBD2|-|TRBV20-1
TGCAGTGCTAGTACAGCGGGGGGAGAGACCCAGTACTTC
CSASTAGGETQYF
>TRBJ1-6|-|-|TRBV12-3/TRBV12-4
TGTGCCAGCAGTCCCGGGGGGGCACCCCTCCACTTT
CASSPGGAPLHF
>TRBJ1-4|-|-|TRBV9
TGTGCCAGCAGCGTAGCTCAGGGAAATGAAAAACTGTTTTTT
CASSVAQGNEKLFF
>TRBJ2-7|-|-|TRBV2
TGTGCCAGCAGGAGACAGGACAAGATCTCCTACGAGCAGTACTTC
CASRRQDKISYEQYF
>TRBJ2-1|-|-|TRBV28
TGTGCCAGCAGACGTTCTGGGGACAATGAGCAGTTCTTC
CASRRSGDNEQFF
>TRBJ2-7|-|-|TRBV11-2
TGTGCCAGCAGCGACCTCGGGACCCCGGGCGAGCAGTACTTC
CASSDLGTPGEQYF
>TRBJ1-2|-|-|TRBV5-6
TGTGCCAGCAGCTTGAACGGAGACTATGGCTACACCTTC
CASSLNGDYGYTF
>TRBJ2-3|-|-|TRBV7-7
TGTGCTAGCAGCCCTGCGGTAGGGATCACAGATACGCAGTATTTT
CASSPAVGITDTQYF
>TRBJ2-1|TRBD2|-|TRBV6-6
TGTGCCAGCAGTGACCCTAGCGGGAGGACCGATGAGCAGTTCTTC
CASSDPSGRTDEQFF
>TRBJ1-6|TRBD1|-|TRBV27
TGTGCCAGCAGACAACAGGGGGGAAGATCACCCCTCCACTTT
CASRQQGGRSPLHF
>TRBJ1-2|-|once|TRBV9
TGTGCCAGCAGCGTAGGGCCGGAGAAGGGCTACACCTTC
CASSVGPEKGYTF
>TRBJ2-7|-|few|TRBV7-9
TGTGCCAGCAGCTTATCTGACGTAGACGAGCAGTACTTC
CASSLSDVDEQYF
>TRBJ1-3|-|-|TRBV4-2
TGTGCCAGCAGCCAAGAAGGACAGTCTGGAAACACCATATATTTT
CASSQEGQSGNTIYF
>TRBJ2-3|-|-|TRBV4-2
TGTGCCAGCAGCCAAGAGGGGGACAAGATACCACAGGGTACGCAGTATTTT
CASSQEGDKIPQGTQYF
>TRBJ1-2|-|-|TRBV12-5
TGTGCTAGTGGTTTGGTAGACTGGGTGGACTATGGCTACACCTTC
CASGLVDWVDYGYTF
>TRBJ2-7|-|-|TRBV28
TGTGCCAGCCAAACACCCCGCTACGAGCAGTACTTC
CASQTPRYEQYF
>TRBJ2-7|-|-|TRBV3-1/TRBV3-2
TGTGCCAGCAGCCAGGTAGGGAAATTAAGCGAGCAGTACTTC
CASSQVGKLSEQYF